Here is one T cell receptor beta chain with its context. The antigen is not known. The data derive from a study of CD8 T cells in ankylosing spondylitis. Points from the study as a whole: CD8+ disease-linked clones were present at relatively low frequencies in blood. Existing reports had already noted some motif variants in reactive arthritis synovial fluid and blood. Among TCR beta sequences, a motif of several highly homologous variants appeared characteristic of ankylosing spondylitis blood. Clones tied to disease were said to be significantly enriched in matched ankylosing spondylitis synovial fluid.

As the method for making TCR beta libraries, quantitative 5'-RACE with molecular barcodes was used. TCRdb redid the calling of the 5' RACE reads with MiXCR, one entry per CDR3 protein. The sample lists about 90,000 distinct CDR3 sequences; about 9% were seen once. Unmatched junction bases numbered 6, after V lost 6 bases and J lost 4 bases. The CDR3 is 13 amino acids. Germline V gene data show CDR1 as DFQATT and CDR2 as SNEGSKA (reference sequence). The chain links TRBV20-1 to TRBJ2-1, with 7 bases aligning to TRBD1. Sequencing was carried out using blood, either unsorted or a sorted T cell fraction (not recorded which). The receptor was derived from a male donor with ankylosing spondylitis. In DNA form, the CDR3 reads TGCAGTGCCCCCCCGGACAGGTACAATGAGCAGTTCTTC. It translates to CSAPPDRYNEQFF.